A selection of T cell receptor beta chains follows, all from one sample in a study of cytomegalovirus exposure and HLA in healthy donors. Produced via immunoSEQ multiplex PCR; TCRdb's table is partial and in-frame only. The sample lists about 130,000 clones; roughly 78% were seen once. The sample was PBMCs. The receptors were sampled from a man aged 45-60 years in good health and CMV-seropositive. CDR3s include the opening cysteine and the closing phenylalanine or tryptophan. The D gene is left open where the match is weak. Not every row has a clone size; where given, it reads once, few, many or a size class.

cdr3_aa cdr3_nt clone_size j_call cdr3_length v_call d_call
CASSSGGYEAFF TGTGCCAGCAGCTCAGGGGGATACGAAGCTTTCTTT . TRBJ1-1 12 TRBV9 TRBD1
CASSEIGGGGETQYF TGTGCCAGCAGTGAAATTGGCGGGGGGGGAGAGACCCAGTACTTC few TRBJ2-5 15 TRBV2 TRBD2
CSVVIWGAEAFF TGCAGCGTTGTTATTTGGGGGGCTGAAGCTTTCTTT . TRBJ1-1 12 TRBV29-1 .
CASRRTGLAANNEQFF TGTGCCAGCAGACGAACAGGACTAGCGGCTAACAATGAGCAGTTCTTC . TRBJ2-1 16 TRBV4-2 TRBD2
CASSQDGAYEQYF TGCGCCAGCAGCCAAGATGGAGCCTACGAGCAGTACTTC once TRBJ2-7 13 TRBV4-3 .
CASTTGGGEKLFF TGTGCCAGCACCACAGGGGGAGGTGAAAAACTGTTTTTT . TRBJ1-4 13 TRBV6-1 TRBD1
CASSEYWTENQPQHF TGTGCCAGCAGTGAGTATTGGACAGAAAATCAGCCCCAGCATTTT . TRBJ1-5 15 TRBV2 .
CASSPRAGNTEAFF TGTGCCAGCAGCCCACGGGCGGGGAACACTGAAGCTTTCTTT . TRBJ1-1 14 TRBV7-8 .
CASSLTGGAYGYTF TGTGCCAGCAGCTTAACAGGGGGCGCTTATGGCTACACCTTC . TRBJ1-2 14 TRBV7-9 TRBD1
CASSLGAANEQYF TGCGCCAGCAGCTTGGGGGCCGCGAACGAGCAGTACTTC . TRBJ2-7 13 TRBV5-1 .
CASSLGQGFAYEQYF TGTGCCAGCAGCTTGGGTCAGGGTTTCGCCTACGAGCAGTACTTC . TRBJ2-7 15 TRBV11-2 .
CASRQQVSSGYTF TGTGCCAGCAGACAACAGGTTTCTTCTGGCTACACCTTC . TRBJ1-2 13 TRBV6-1 .
CASSDRQTGEQYF TGTGCCAGCAGTGACAGGCAGACGGGCGAGCAGTACTTC . TRBJ2-7 13 TRBV6-4 .
CASSTGQGLTNEKLFF TGTGCCAGCAGCACAGGACAGGGTCTAACTAATGAAAAACTGTTTTTT . TRBJ1-4 16 TRBV5-4 TRBD1
CASSNPGGAKSDTQYF TGTGCCAGCAGTAACCCGGGGGGGGCTAAGTCGGATACGCAGTATTTT . TRBJ2-3 16 TRBV28 TRBD2
CASSLVGSDEQYF TGTGCCAGCAGCTTGGTGGGGAGTGACGAGCAGTACTTC . TRBJ2-7 13 TRBV7-9 .
CASSLARENYGYTF TGTGCCAGCAGCTTAGCAAGGGAGAACTATGGCTACACCTTC . TRBJ1-2 14 TRBV7-2 .
CASCPLGQGGYEQYF TGTGCCAGCTGCCCTCTGGGACAGGGGGGCTACGAGCAGTACTTC . TRBJ2-7 15 TRBV6-5 TRBD1
CASSYQASNQPQHF TGTGCCAGTAGCTACCAGGCGAGCAATCAGCCCCAGCATTTT medium-sized TRBJ1-5 14 TRBV19 .
CSLGRDRGAEAFF TGCAGCCTTGGCCGGGACAGGGGAGCTGAAGCTTTCTTT . TRBJ1-1 13 TRBV29-1 TRBD1
CASRAGGGYTF TGTGCCAGCAGGGCGGGCGGGGGCTACACCTTC . TRBJ1-2 11 TRBV2 .
CAADRGLVLSNQPQHF TGTGCCGCAGACAGGGGGCTCGTCCTTAGCAATCAGCCCCAGCATTTT . TRBJ1-5 16 TRBV6-6 TRBD1
CASSYAGTGNGYTF TGTGCCAGCAGTTACGCGGGGACAGGGAATGGCTACACCTTC . TRBJ1-2 14 TRBV6-5 TRBD1
CASSPSGLITQFF TGTGCCAGCTCACCGTCAGGGCTAATTACCCAGTTCTTC . TRBJ2-1 13 TRBV18 .
CASSDGFPGELFF TGTGCCAGCAGTGATGGCTTCCCCGGGGAGCTGTTTTTT . TRBJ2-2 13 TRBV2 .
CASSLGRPVDGYTF TGTGCCAGCAGCCTTGGGAGGCCGGTGGATGGCTACACCTTC . TRBJ1-2 14 TRBV7-9 .
CASSVVQGGEQYF TGTGCCAGCAGCGTAGTGCAGGGGGGCGAGCAGTACTTC . TRBJ2-7 13 TRBV9 .
CASSPGTSGYNEQFF TGTGCCAGTAGCCCCGGGACTAGCGGTTACAATGAGCAGTTCTTC . TRBJ2-1 15 TRBV19 TRBD2
CASRREGWNYGYPF TGTGCCAGCAGGCGGGAGGGATGGAACTATGGCTACCCCTTC . TRBJ1-2 14 TRBV6-5 .
CASSDSLAGIYNEQFF TGTGCCAGCAGTGATAGTCTGGCAGGCATCTACAATGAGCAGTTCTTC . TRBJ2-1 16 TRBV2 .
CASKPGSGNTIYF TGTGCCAGCAAGCCAGGGTCTGGAAACACCATATATTTT . TRBJ1-3 13 TRBV9 .
CASSSDLAGAGEQFF TGCGCCAGCAGCTCTGACTTAGCGGGGGCTGGTGAGCAGTTCTTC . TRBJ2-1 15 TRBV5-1 TRBD2
CASSQGDRGGSGYTF TGTGCCAGCAGTCAGGGGGACAGGGGAGGGAGCGGCTACACCTTC . TRBJ1-2 15 TRBV6-1 TRBD1
CASSSQRGAEETQYF TGTGCCAGCAGCAGCCAGCGGGGGGCAGAAGAGACCCAGTACTTC few TRBJ2-5 15 TRBV5-6 TRBD2
CASSLDETAPYTEAFF TGCGCCAGCAGCTTGGACGAGACAGCGCCTTACACTGAAGCTTTCTTT few TRBJ1-1 16 TRBV5-1 .
CASCPTGISYSGANVLTF TGCGCCAGTTGCCCCACAGGGATTTCTTACTCTGGGGCCAACGTCCTGACTTTC . TRBJ2-6 18 TRBV5-1 .
CSSSLATSYEQYF TGTTCCAGCAGCTTAGCGACATCCTACGAGCAGTACTTC . TRBJ2-7 13 TRBV7-9 .
CASLPPVATNEKLFF TGTGCCAGCTTACCCCCGGTTGCAACTAATGAAAAACTGTTTTTT . TRBJ1-4 15 TRBV2 .
CASGRGQAAGELFF TGTGCCAGTGGGCGGGGGCAGGCGGCCGGGGAGCTGTTTTTT . TRBJ2-2 14 TRBV6-5 .
CASSLIGYEQYF TGTGCCAGCAGCTTAATCGGCTACGAGCAGTACTTC . TRBJ2-7 12 TRBV7-9 .
CASSPQGARNGYTF TGTGCCAGCTCACCACAGGGGGCGCGAAATGGCTACACCTTC . TRBJ1-2 14 TRBV18 TRBD1
CASSLEQVRSEQFF TGCGCCAGCAGCTTGGAACAGGTACGGAGTGAGCAGTTCTTC . TRBJ2-1 14 TRBV5-1 .
CASSKIPGQADEQYF TGTGCCAGCAGCAAAATCCCGGGACAAGCCGACGAGCAGTACTTC . TRBJ2-7 15 TRBV21-1 .
CSVEDSENYGYTF TGCAGCGTCGAGGACAGCGAGAACTATGGCTACACCTTC . TRBJ1-2 13 TRBV29-1 .
CASSVDPRPNEQFF TGTGCCAGCAGCGTCGACCCTAGGCCTAATGAGCAGTTCTTC . TRBJ2-1 14 TRBV9 .
CASSMGIGTGTSF TGTGCCAGTAGTATGGGAATCGGGACAGGGACGTCCTTC . TRBJ2-4 13 TRBV19 TRBD1
CAIRRDGQPQHF TGTGCCATCCGGAGGGACGGTCAGCCCCAGCATTTT many TRBJ1-5 12 TRBV10-3 .
CASSPGEGGIGYEQYF TGTGCCAGCTCGCCCGGGGAAGGGGGCATCGGATACGAGCAGTACTTC . TRBJ2-7 16 TRBV18 TRBD1
CASSPGLAGVGEQFF TGTGCCAGCAGCCCCGGACTAGCGGGAGTAGGTGAGCAGTTCTTC . TRBJ2-1 15 TRBV5-4 TRBD2
CASSLERLNTEAFF TGTGCCAGCAGCTTAGAGCGGTTGAACACTGAAGCTTTCTTT . TRBJ1-1 14 TRBV11-2 .
CASSVEPHGGEQFF TGTGCCAGCAGCGTAGAGCCCCACGGGGGTGAGCAGTTCTTC . TRBJ2-1 14 TRBV9 .
CASSPTGLVANEKLFF TGCGCCAGCAGCCCAACAGGGCTAGTGGCTAATGAAAAACTGTTTTTT . TRBJ1-4 16 TRBV5-1 .
CASSDYYYEQYF TGTGCCAGCAGTGACTATTACTACGAGCAGTACTTC . TRBJ2-7 12 TRBV6-6 .
CASRSSGFSYEQYF TGTGCCAGCAGGTCATCAGGGTTCTCCTACGAGCAGTACTTC . TRBJ2-7 14 TRBV6-5 .
CASSIGGRDRGQPQHF TGTGCCAGTAGTATTGGCGGGCGGGACAGGGGACAGCCCCAGCATTTT . TRBJ1-5 16 TRBV19 TRBD1
CASSSTSGFLQETQYF TGTGCCAGCAGCTCGACTAGCGGTTTCCTCCAAGAGACCCAGTACTTC . TRBJ2-5 16 TRBV5-4 TRBD2
CASSSHDRTATPYEQYF TGTGCCAGCAGCTCCCACGACCGGACAGCCACCCCCTACGAGCAGTACTTC . TRBJ2-7 17 TRBV7-2 .
CASSPGQNSYEQYF TGTGCCAGCAGTCCGGGACAGAACTCCTACGAGCAGTACTTC . TRBJ2-7 14 TRBV6-6 TRBD1
CSGAGTSDGELFF TGCAGCGGCGCCGGGACTAGCGACGGGGAGCTGTTTTTT . TRBJ2-2 13 TRBV29-1 TRBD2